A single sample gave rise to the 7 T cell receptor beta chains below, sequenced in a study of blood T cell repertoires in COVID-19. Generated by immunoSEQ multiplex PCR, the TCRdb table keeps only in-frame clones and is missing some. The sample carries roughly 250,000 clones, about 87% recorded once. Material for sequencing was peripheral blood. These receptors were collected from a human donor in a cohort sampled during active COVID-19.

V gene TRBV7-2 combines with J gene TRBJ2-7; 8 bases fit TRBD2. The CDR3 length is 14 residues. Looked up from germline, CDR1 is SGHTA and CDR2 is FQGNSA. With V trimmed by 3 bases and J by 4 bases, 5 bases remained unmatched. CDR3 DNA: TGTGCCAGCAGCTTGGGACTAGGCGGGTACGAGCAGTACTTC. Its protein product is CASSLGLGGYEQYF.

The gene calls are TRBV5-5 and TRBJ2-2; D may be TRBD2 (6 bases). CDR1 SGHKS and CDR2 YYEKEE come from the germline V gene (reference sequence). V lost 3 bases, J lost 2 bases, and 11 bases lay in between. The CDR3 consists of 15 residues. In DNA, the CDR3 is TGTGCCAGCAGCTCCGGGACTTATAACACCGGGGAGCTGTTTTTT. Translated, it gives CASSSGTYNTGELFF.

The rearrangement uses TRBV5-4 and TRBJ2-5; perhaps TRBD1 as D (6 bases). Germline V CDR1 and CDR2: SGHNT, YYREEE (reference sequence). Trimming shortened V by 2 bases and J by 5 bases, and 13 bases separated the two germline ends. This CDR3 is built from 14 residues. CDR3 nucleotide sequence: TGTGCCAGCAGCTTACAGGGTGGGGAGGAGACCCAGTACTTC. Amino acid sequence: CASSLQGGEETQYF.

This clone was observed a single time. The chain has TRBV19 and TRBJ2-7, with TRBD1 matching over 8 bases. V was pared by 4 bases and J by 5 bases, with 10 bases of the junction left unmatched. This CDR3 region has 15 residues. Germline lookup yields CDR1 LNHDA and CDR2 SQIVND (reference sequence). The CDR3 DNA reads TGTGCCAGTAGTAAACCCGGGACAGGTTCCAACGAGCAGTACTTC. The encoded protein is CASSKPGTGSNEQYF.

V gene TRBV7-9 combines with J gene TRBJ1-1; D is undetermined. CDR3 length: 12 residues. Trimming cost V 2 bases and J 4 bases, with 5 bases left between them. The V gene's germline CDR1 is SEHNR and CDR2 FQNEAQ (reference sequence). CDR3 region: CASSLSLTEAFF. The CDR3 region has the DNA TGTGCCAGCAGCTTATCTCTCACTGAAGCTTTCTTT.

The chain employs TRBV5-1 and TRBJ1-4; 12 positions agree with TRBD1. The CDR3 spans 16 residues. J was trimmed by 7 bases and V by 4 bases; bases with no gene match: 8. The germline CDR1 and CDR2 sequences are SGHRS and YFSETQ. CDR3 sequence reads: CASSTGQGAGSEKLFF. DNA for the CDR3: TGCGCCAGCAGCACGGGACAGGGGGCTGGAAGTGAAAAACTGTTTTTT.

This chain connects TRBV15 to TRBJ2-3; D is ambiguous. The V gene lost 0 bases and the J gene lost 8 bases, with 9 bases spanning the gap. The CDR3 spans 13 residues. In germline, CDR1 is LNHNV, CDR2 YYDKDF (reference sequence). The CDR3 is CATSRDTSGTQYF. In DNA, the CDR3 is TGTGCCACCAGCAGAGATACGTCCGGTACGCAGTATTTT.